The 9 T cell receptor beta chains below were found in one sample sequenced in a study of blood T cell repertoires in COVID-19. Profiled with immunoSEQ multiplex PCR; TCRdb holds only in-frame clones, not every one. The sample has about 160,000 clones, around 88% seen once. Input material: PBMCs or T cells enriched from blood (not recorded which). These receptors all stem from a woman aged 45-59 years in a cohort exposed to, infected with or recovered from COVID-19 (not recorded which).

This clone appeared a few times. This chain uses TRBV6-2 or TRBV6-3 with TRBJ2-1; 9 nucleotides line up with TRBD1. Germline V gene lookup returns CDR1 MNHEY and CDR2 SVGEGT. The length of the CDR3 is 16 residues. V lost 6 bases to trimming and J lost 5 bases; unmatched junction nucleotides: 11. CDR3 sequence reads: CASSRTGQGFDNEQFF. In DNA, the CDR3 is TGTGCCAGCAGCAGAACCGGACAGGGGTTCGACAATGAGCAGTTCTTC.

The chain recombines TRBV7-2 with TRBJ2-5, with TRBD2 matching over 11 bases. CDR1 is SGHTA and CDR2 is FQGNSA in the germline V gene. CDR3 length: 19 amino acids. V gave up 1 base and J gave up 2 bases; unmatched junction bases: 12. The CDR3 here is CASSLGLAGGPTLQETQYF. The CDR3 nucleotides are TGTGCCAGCAGCTTAGGGCTAGCGGGGGGCCCAACCCTACAAGAGACCCAGTACTTC.

This clone was observed a single time. The rearrangement joins TRBV28 to TRBJ1-1, with D unresolved. The germline CDR1 and CDR2 sequences are MDHEN and SYDVKM. CDR3 size: 14 residues. V lost 2 bases, J lost 1 base, and 8 bases lay in between. This chain's CDR3 is CASSLPAGNTEAFF. The CDR3 coding sequence is TGTGCCAGCAGTTTACCCGCCGGGAACACTGAAGCTTTCTTT.

This chain links TRBV30 with TRBJ1-5; D uncertain. The ends were cut back, 3 bases at V and 2 bases at J, with 8 bases in the middle. Germline V CDR1 and CDR2: GTSNPN, SVGIG (reference sequence). CDR3 length: 13 amino acids. In DNA, the CDR3 is TGTGCCTGGAGCCTTGCGGGCAATCAGCCCCAGCATTTT. As protein: CAWSLAGNQPQHF.

The chain employs TRBV6-5 and TRBJ1-5; a possible D gene is TRBD1 (5 bases). The CDR3 loop spans 13 amino acids. Looked up from germline, CDR1 is MNHEY and CDR2 is SVGAGI. V lost 6 bases and J 6 bases, leaving 12 bases between the germline ends. The CDR3 sequence is CASRSTAVQPQHF. The DNA for the CDR3 is TGTGCCAGCAGGTCGACAGCAGTTCAGCCCCAGCATTTT.

The chain carries TRBV18 and TRBJ1-1; D remains ambiguous. This CDR3 has 15 residues. Germline-derived CDR1 and CDR2 are KGHSH and LQKENI. V shed 3 bases and J shed 2 bases, with 13 bases lying between them. The CDR3 here is CASSPSGGSNTEAFF. The CDR3 DNA reads TGTGCCAGCTCACCCTCCGGTGGGAGCAACACTGAAGCTTTCTTT.

The V call is TRBV9, the J call TRBJ2-3, with 10 nucleotides matching TRBD2. V gave up 1 base and J gave up 4 bases; unmatched junction bases: 9. This CDR3 region has 17 residues. Germline V lookup: CDR1 SGDLS, CDR2 YYNGEE. In DNA form, the CDR3 reads TGTGCCAGCAGCGTACCGAAGGTAGCGGGAGGAGCAGATACGCAGTATTTT. This sequence encodes CASSVPKVAGGADTQYF.

The chain couples TRBV9 to TRBJ2-3, with TRBD2 as a possible D gene (5 bases). Trimming took off 0 bases at V and 1 base at J, with 9 bases between the two ends. The CDR3 is 15 amino acids. Germline V gene data show CDR1 as SGDLS and CDR2 as YYNGEE. CDR3 nucleotide sequence: TGTGCCAGCAGCGTAGGGACTCTCCGCACAGATACGCAGTATTTT. It encodes CASSVGTLRTDTQYF.

This clone was seen more than once but under ten times. Different DNA sequences within this sample yield the same CDR3. The V and J genes are TRBV9 and TRBJ2-5; 8 nucleotides line up with TRBD2. This CDR3 spans 14 amino acids. The junction had 3 bases not matched to a gene; V was cut back by 2 bases and J by 3 bases. The germline gives CDR1 SGDLS, CDR2 YYNGEE. In nucleotides, the CDR3 is TGTGCCAGCAGCGTCGGACTAGCAGAAGAGACCCAGTACTTC. It is translated as CASSVGLAEETQYF. Full variable domain (missing parts from reference TRBV9 and TRBJ2-5): DSGVTQTPKHLITATGQRVTLRCSPRSGDLSVYWYQQSLDQGLQFLIQYYNGEERAKGNILERFSAQQFPDLHSELNLSSLELGDSALYFCASSVGLAEETQYFGPGTRLLVL.